This TCR beta chain comes out of a study of blood T cells in healthy people across ages. Study observations and caveats: TCR beta diversity, measured per million T cells, fell in a roughly linear way with age.

Turning to this clonotype: Its antigen remains unidentified.

The CDR3 sequence is 15 residues long. Germline V CDR1 and CDR2: SGHKS, YYEKEE (reference sequence). Losses at the gene ends were 4 bases for V and 1 base for J; bases not matched to a gene: 8. Using a J-beta primer mix together with a sample-barcoded 5' primer, a second PCR was run for roughly 6 to 12 cycles. TCRdb passed the 5' RACE reads through MiXCR, listing each CDR3 protein once. The sample shows more than 700,000 distinct CDR3 sequences, about 48% of them seen only once. What was sequenced was blood. The rearrangement joins TRBV5-5 to TRBJ2-7; 7 bases agree with TRBD1. The receptor was derived from an elderly man in good health. CDR3 DNA: TGTGCCAGCAGCCCCTCGGGACAGAGATCCTACGAGCAGTACTTC. Amino acid sequence: CASSPSGQRSYEQYF.